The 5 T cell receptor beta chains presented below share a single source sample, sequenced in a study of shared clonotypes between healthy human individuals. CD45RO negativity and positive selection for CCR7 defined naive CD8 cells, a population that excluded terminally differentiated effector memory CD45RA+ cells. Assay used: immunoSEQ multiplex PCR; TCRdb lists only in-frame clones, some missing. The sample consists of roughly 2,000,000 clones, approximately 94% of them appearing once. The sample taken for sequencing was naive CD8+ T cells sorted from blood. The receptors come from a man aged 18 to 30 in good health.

Here the CDR3 reads CASSAGTTGTNEKLFF. CDR3 sequence (DNA): TGTGCCAGCAGCGCCGGGACAACTGGCACTAATGAAAAACTGTTTTTT. The rearrangement links TRBV9 to TRBJ1-4; tentatively, D is TRBD1 (6 bases). This CDR3 comprises 16 residues. The V end lost 3 bases, the J end lost 2 bases, and 14 bases lay between the germline ends. Germline V gene data show CDR1 as SGDLS and CDR2 as YYNGEE.

The CDR3 DNA reads as TGCGCCAGCAGCCAAGTGACGGTGGGGAACACTGAAGCTTTCTTT. Encoded protein: CASSQVTVGNTEAFF. The V gene is TRBV4-3, the J gene TRBJ1-1, with D hard to call. V lost 1 base to trimming and J lost 1 base, with 10 bases between them. Germline loops: CDR1 LGHNA, CDR2 YSLEER. This CDR3 spans 15 amino acids.

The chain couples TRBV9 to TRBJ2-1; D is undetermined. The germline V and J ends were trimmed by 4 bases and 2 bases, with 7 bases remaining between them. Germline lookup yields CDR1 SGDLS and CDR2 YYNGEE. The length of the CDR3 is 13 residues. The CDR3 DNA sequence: TGTGCCAGCAGCCTGGACGCCTACAATGAGCAGTTCTTC. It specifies CASSLDAYNEQFF. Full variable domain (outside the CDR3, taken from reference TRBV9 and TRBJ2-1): DSGVTQTPKHLITATGQRVTLRCSPRSGDLSVYWYQQSLDQGLQFLIQYYNGEERAKGNILERFSAQQFPDLHSELNLSSLELGDSALYFCASSLDAYNEQFFGPGTRLTVL.

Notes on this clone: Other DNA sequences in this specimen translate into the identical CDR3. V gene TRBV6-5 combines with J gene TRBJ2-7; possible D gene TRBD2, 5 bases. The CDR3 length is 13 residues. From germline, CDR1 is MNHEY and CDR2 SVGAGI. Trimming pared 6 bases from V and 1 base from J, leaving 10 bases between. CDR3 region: CASSLGDSYEQYF. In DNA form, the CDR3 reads TGTGCCAGCAGCCTCGGGGATTCCTACGAGCAGTACTTC.

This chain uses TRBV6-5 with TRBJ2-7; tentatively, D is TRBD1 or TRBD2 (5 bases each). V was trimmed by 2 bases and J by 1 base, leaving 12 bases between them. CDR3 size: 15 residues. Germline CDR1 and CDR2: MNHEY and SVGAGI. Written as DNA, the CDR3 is TGTGCCAGCAGTTACCGCCGGGGCTCATCCTACGAGCAGTACTTC. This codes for CASSYRRGSSYEQYF.